The 6 T cell receptor beta chains listed next were all sequenced from one sample in a study of cytomegalovirus exposure and HLA in healthy donors. The PCR contained 60 Vbeta and 13 Jbeta primers. The protocol was immunoSEQ multiplex PCR, while the TCRdb copy is restricted to in-frame clones and leaves out a portion. Of more than 100,000 clones listed, approximately 64% are singletons. The sequencing input was PBMCs. Receptors originate from a woman aged 40 to 50 in good health and CMV-seronegative.

The chain couples TRBV30 to TRBJ1-3; D may be TRBD1 (5 bases). The germline V and J ends were trimmed by 0 bases and 0 bases, with 12 bases remaining between them. Germline V gene data show CDR1 as GTSNPN and CDR2 as SVGIG (reference sequence). This CDR3 region has 16 residues. CDR3 nucleotide sequence: TGTGCCTGGAGTGTACTTTGGGGCCTCTCTGGAAACACCATATATTTT. Encoded protein: CAWSVLWGLSGNTIYF.

The J gene is TRBJ1-5, the V gene TRBV28; 10 bases fit TRBD1. The CDR3 extends over 17 amino acids. Germline V gene data show CDR1 as MDHEN and CDR2 as SYDVKM. The ends lost 6 bases at V and 8 bases at J; junction bases unmatched: 16. This CDR3 reads CASSLPRQGAHLKPQHF. The CDR3, as DNA: TGTGCCAGCAGCCTACCCCGACAGGGGGCTCACCTGAAGCCCCAGCATTTT.

This rearrangement joins TRBV6-6 to TRBJ1-5; D may be TRBD1 (5 bases). From germline, CDR1 is MNHNY and CDR2 SVGAGI (reference sequence). V was pared by 3 bases and J by 4 bases, with 10 bases between. The CDR3 length is 14 residues. This CDR3 is CASSYGAGNQPQHF. For the CDR3, the DNA is TGTGCCAGCAGTTATGGGGCAGGGAATCAGCCCCAGCATTTT.

This clone was picked up one time. The chain couples TRBV10-3 to TRBJ1-6, with TRBD1 identical over 8 bases. V shed 3 bases, J shed 7 bases, and the junction held 8 bases outside the gene matches. Germline CDR1 and CDR2: ENHRY and SYGVKD. This CDR3 has 16 residues. The CDR3 bases are TGTGCCATCAGTGACCGAACGACAGGGGCGAATTCACCCCTCCACTTT. It specifies CAISDRTTGANSPLHF.

The genes are TRBV27 and TRBJ2-2, with D possibly matching TRBD2 (5 bases). Germline values: CDR1 MNHEY, CDR2 SMNVEV (reference sequence). V gave up 3 bases and J gave up 4 bases, with 9 bases separating them. The CDR3 has 14 residues. CDR3 residues: CASSFRLITGELFF. The CDR3 nucleotides read TGTGCCAGCAGTTTCCGACTAATCACCGGGGAGCTGTTTTTT.

The CDR3 DNA reads TGTGCCAGCAGCCAGAGGGGGGGGCAGCCCCAGCATTTT. Translated: CASSQRGGQPQHF. This chain connects TRBV7-2 to TRBJ1-5; the D gene is possibly TRBD1 (6 bases). The CDR3 runs 13 residues. With 5 bases removed from V and 7 bases from J, the gap between germline ends came to 12 bases. Germline-derived CDR1 and CDR2 are SGHTA and FQGNSA.